These 28 T cell receptor beta chains were sequenced from one sample in a study of blood T cell repertoires in COVID-19. Clones were sequenced by immunoSEQ multiplex PCR, and TCRdb holds only the in-frame ones, with some missing. This table holds roughly 12,000 clones, roughly 91% found once. Sequences were obtained from peripheral blood. These receptors originate from a woman in her 70s with active COVID-19.

This rearrangement joins TRBV6-6 to TRBJ2-1, with D perhaps TRBD2 (5 bases). There are 14 residues in the CDR3. Germline CDR1 MNHNY, CDR2 SVGAGI (reference sequence). The V end lost 5 bases, the J end lost 3 bases, and 11 bases lay between the germline ends. CDR3 in DNA: TGTGCCAGCAGTAAAGACGGACTCTACAATGAGCAGTTCTTC. Translation gives CASSKDGLYNEQFF.

The chain has TRBV28 and TRBJ2-1; 14 positions agree with TRBD2. With V trimmed by 3 bases and J by 8 bases, 6 bases remained unmatched. The CDR3 covers 16 residues. Per germline, CDR1 MDHEN and CDR2 SYDVKM. As DNA, the CDR3 is TGTGCCAGCAGTTTTCGGAAGACTAGCGGGAGGGATGAGCAGTTCTTC. Translated, it gives CASSFRKTSGRDEQFF.

This sequence joins TRBV6-2 or TRBV6-3 and TRBJ2-7, with 9 bases that match TRBD2. The CDR3 length is 15 residues. Per the germline V gene, CDR1 is MNHEY and CDR2 is SVGEGT. With 5 bases clipped from V and 6 bases from J, the junction kept 11 bases outside the gene matches. CDR3 amino acids: CASSNSGGPGGEQYF. CDR3 nucleotide sequence: TGTGCCAGCAGTAACAGCGGGGGGCCGGGAGGCGAGCAGTACTTC.

This chain uses TRBV6-5 with TRBJ1-2; maybe TRBD1 (5 bases). CDR3 length: 13 residues. The germline V gene encodes CDR1 MNHEY and CDR2 SVGAGI. Trimming cost V 4 bases and J 4 bases, with 10 bases left between them. The DNA for the CDR3 is TGTGCCAGCAGTTCCACCAGGGCCTATGGCTACACCTTC. This encodes CASSSTRAYGYTF.

The V call is TRBV3-1 (or the pseudogene TRBV3-2), the J call TRBJ2-1, with a possible D match to TRBD2 (5 bases). Germline loops: CDR1 LGHDT, CDR2 YNNKEL (reference sequence). This CDR3 region has 15 residues. V was pared by 0 bases and J by 0 bases, with 6 bases between. CDR3 loop: CASSQELGSYNEQFF. In DNA form, the CDR3 reads TGTGCCAGCAGCCAAGAACTAGGCTCCTACAATGAGCAGTTCTTC.

This sequence joins TRBV2 and TRBJ2-2; the D gene is possibly TRBD2 (5 bases). V lost 5 bases and J lost 3, with 10 bases in between. Germline V lookup: CDR1 SNHLY, CDR2 FYNNEI. The CDR3 has 14 amino acids. The CDR3 region is CASSRGLYTGELFF. The CDR3 region has the DNA TGTGCCAGCAGTCGCGGGCTATACACCGGGGAGCTGTTTTTT.

The chain is built from TRBV10-1 and TRBJ2-3; the D gene is possibly TRBD1 (6 bases). The V gene lost 6 bases and the J gene lost 5 bases, with 21 bases spanning the gap. The germline V gene has CDR1 WNHNN and CDR2 SYGVQD (reference sequence). This CDR3 region has 16 residues. The CDR3 DNA reads TGCGCCAGCAGCGTCGGAACGGTTAGAGGGGGAGATACGCAGTATTTT. Protein product: CASSVGTVRGGDTQYF.

The chain couples TRBV7-6 to TRBJ2-2; 8 nucleotides match TRBD2. V was pared by 4 bases and J by 0 bases, with 4 bases of the junction left unmatched. Germline assignment: CDR1 SGHVS and CDR2 FNYEAQ. The CDR3 totals 16 residues. CDR3 sequence (DNA): TGTGCCAGCAGCTCCGAGCGGGAGCCGAACACCGGGGAGCTGTTTTTT. It specifies CASSSEREPNTGELFF.

J is TRBJ1-6 and V is TRBV5-6, with 8 bases identical to TRBD1. The junction had 6 bases not matched to a gene; V was cut back by 0 bases and J by 7 bases. The CDR3 loop spans 16 amino acids. Germline V gene lookup returns CDR1 SGHDT and CDR2 YYEEEE. The CDR3 here is CASSLERTGRNSPLHF. CDR3 coding DNA: TGTGCCAGCAGCTTGGAACGGACAGGGCGAAATTCACCCCTCCACTTT. Filled out from reference TRBV5-6 and TRBJ1-6, the complete variable domain reads DAGVTQSPTHLIKTRGQQVTLRCSPKSGHDTVSWYQQALGQGPQFIFQYYEEEERQRGNFPDRFSGHQFPNYSSELNVNALLLGDSALYLCASSLERTGRNSPLHFGNGTRLTVT.

The V and J genes are TRBV28 and TRBJ2-1, with 12 positions matching TRBD2. Unmatched junction bases numbered 12, after V lost 6 bases and J lost 9 bases. This CDR3 contains 16 residues. The V gene's germline CDR1 is MDHEN and CDR2 SYDVKM. The CDR3 is CASRVFLTSGSGEQFF. The DNA for the CDR3 is TGTGCCAGCAGAGTTTTTTTGACTAGCGGGAGCGGTGAGCAGTTCTTC. The full variable domain, rest sourced from reference TRBV28 and TRBJ2-1, is DVKVTQSSRYLVKRTGEKVFLECVQDMDHENMFWYRQDPGLGLRLIYFSYDVKMKEKGDIPEGYSVSREKKERFSLILESASTNQTSMYLCASRVFLTSGSGEQFFGPGTRLTVL.

The chain uses TRBV5-8 and TRBJ2-5, with TRBD1 matching over 8 bases. CDR1 SGHTS and CDR2 YDEGEE come from the germline V gene. This CDR3 has 12 amino acids. Unmatched junction bases numbered 1, after V lost 5 bases and J lost 4 bases. The CDR3 spells CASRQGAETQYF. DNA for the CDR3: TGTGCCAGCAGGCAGGGGGCAGAGACCCAGTACTTC.

The V gene is TRBV28, the J gene TRBJ1-2; D gene ambiguous. V was pared by 5 bases and J by 1 base, with 14 bases between. Germline V gene lookup returns CDR1 MDHEN and CDR2 SYDVKM. The CDR3 runs to 15 residues. The CDR3 is CASSTPQPNNYGYTF. The CDR3 DNA is TGTGCCAGCAGTACCCCGCAACCTAATAACTATGGCTACACCTTC.

V gene TRBV6-2 or TRBV6-3 combines with J gene TRBJ1-5, with D perhaps matching TRBD1 (5 bases). The V gene lost 6 bases and the J gene lost 7 bases, with 16 bases spanning the gap. Germline V lookup: CDR1 MNHEY, CDR2 SVGEGT. The CDR3 runs to 14 residues. The CDR3 DNA reads as TGTGCCAGCAGCCCCCTTACGCAGGGCCAGCCCCAGCATTTT. This sequence encodes CASSPLTQGQPQHF.

The chain uses TRBV16 and TRBJ2-7; TRBD2 agrees at 10 bases. The CDR3 is 17 residues long. Germline values: CDR1 KGHSY, CDR2 FQNENV. V was pared by 0 bases and J by 1 base, with 6 bases of the junction left unmatched. CDR3 sequence reads: CASSQSSLAGVSYEQYF. In DNA, the CDR3 is TGTGCCAGCAGCCAATCGAGCCTAGCGGGAGTATCCTACGAGCAGTACTTC.

The rearrangement joins TRBV11-3 to TRBJ1-1; 8 nucleotides agree with TRBD1. Trimming at V came to 1 base and at J to 8 bases, leaving 0 bases not matched to a gene. The CDR3 covers 12 residues. The germline V gene encodes CDR1 SGHNT and CDR2 YENEEA. CDR3 protein: CASSLGQGEAFF. CDR3 bases: TGTGCCAGCAGCTTAGGACAGGGGGAAGCTTTCTTT.

Concerning this clone: The junction differs from germline at one of its ends, possibly a read error. The chain employs TRBV6-6 and TRBJ2-3; 15 bases align to TRBD2. Germline CDR1 and CDR2: MNHNY and SVGAGI (reference sequence). The CDR3 runs to 14 residues. DNA for the CDR3: TGTGCCAGCAGCTTGGGACTAGCGGGAGGATTGCCCTTTTTT. Its protein product is CASSLGLAGGLPFF.

The chain uses TRBV10-2 and TRBJ2-7; TRBD2 matches at 7 bases. The CDR3 sequence is 15 residues long. J gave up 2 bases and V 0 bases, and 4 bases lay outside the gene matches. CDR1 WSHSY and CDR2 SAAADI come from the germline V gene. CDR3 nucleotides: TGCGCCAGCAGTGAGTCCGCTAGCGGCCCCTACGAGCAGTACTTC. Translation: CASSESASGPYEQYF.

The gene calls are TRBV30 and TRBJ1-2; D is undetermined. This CDR3 is built from 11 residues. V lost 4 bases and J 5 bases, leaving 8 bases between the germline ends. Looked up from germline, CDR1 is GTSNPN and CDR2 is SVGIG (reference sequence). The CDR3 coding sequence is TGTGCCTGGACCGAACTGTATGGCTACACCTTC. Translating it yields CAWTELYGYTF.

The chain recombines TRBV5-1 with TRBJ2-1, with TRBD1 matching 8 bases. With 4 bases clipped from V and 2 bases from J, the junction kept 2 bases outside the gene matches. The CDR3 loop spans 14 amino acids. Germline CDR1 SGHRS, CDR2 YFSETQ. The CDR3 DNA is TGCGCCAGCAGCCTACAGGGGGCCTACAATGAGCAGTTCTTC. Protein sequence: CASSLQGAYNEQFF.

This clone was found a few times. The V gene is TRBV12-3 or TRBV12-4, the J gene TRBJ2-7; D is perhaps TRBD1 (6 bases). V was shortened by 3 bases and J by 4 bases, with 10 bases between the two germline ends. The CDR3 runs to 13 residues. This CDR3 is CASSLNREYEQYF. CDR3 sequence (DNA): TGTGCCAGCAGTTTGAACAGGGAATACGAGCAGTACTTC.

The genes are TRBV9 and TRBJ2-7, with D perhaps matching TRBD2 (7 bases). V gave up 7 bases and J gave up 5 bases, with 19 bases separating them. In germline, CDR1 is SGDLS, CDR2 YYNGEE. This CDR3 region has 14 residues. CDR3 bases: TGTGCCAGCGGACCACATGGGGGGGCCCACGAGCAGTACTTC. Its translation: CASGPHGGAHEQYF.

This rearrangement joins TRBV29-1 to TRBJ2-5; a possible D gene is TRBD2 (7 bases). Germline loops: CDR1 SQVTM, CDR2 ANQGSEA. The CDR3 is 15 residues long. Deletions cut 4 bases from V and 5 bases from J, with 20 bases between. The CDR3 is CSVGASSGGGETQYF. In nucleotides, the CDR3 is TGCAGCGTTGGGGCGTCTAGCGGAGGGGGGGAGACCCAGTACTTC.

The chain employs TRBV27 and TRBJ2-1, with 8 bases matching TRBD2. CDR3 size: 15 residues. Germline lookup yields CDR1 MNHEY and CDR2 SMNVEV (reference sequence). V trimming: 6 bases; J trimming: 6 bases; junction bases outside the gene matches: 10. The CDR3 loop is CASSLAAGASNEQFF. The CDR3 region has the DNA TGTGCCAGCAGCCTAGCAGCGGGAGCCTCCAATGAGCAGTTCTTC.

This CDR3 is CASSTVSGSRETQYF. The CDR3 bases are TGTGCCAGTAGTACTGTTAGCGGGAGCCGGGAGACCCAGTACTTC. The genes are TRBV19 and TRBJ2-5; 9 bases align to TRBD2. CDR3 length: 15 residues. The junction had 8 bases not matched to a gene; V was cut back by 4 bases and J by 5 bases. Germline lookup yields CDR1 LNHDA and CDR2 SQIVND (reference sequence).

The chain employs TRBV9 and TRBJ2-1, with a tentative D call TRBD2 (5 bases). The CDR3 is 15 residues long. The germline V gene encodes CDR1 SGDLS and CDR2 YYNGEE. V lost 0 bases and J 1 base, leaving 8 bases between the germline ends. CDR3 nucleotide sequence: TGTGCCAGCAGCGTAGACGGACTTTCCTACAATGAGCAGTTCTTC. Protein sequence: CASSVDGLSYNEQFF.

This clone was seen once. The rearrangement links TRBV14 to TRBJ2-1; no clear D. The CDR3 spans 14 residues. V lost 4 bases and J lost 0, with 7 bases in between. CDR1 and CDR2 from the germline V gene are SGHDN and FVKESK. The CDR3 protein is CASSPISSYNEQFF. For the CDR3, the DNA is TGTGCCAGCAGCCCTATAAGCTCCTACAATGAGCAGTTCTTC.

The rearrangement joins TRBV24-1 to TRBJ2-7; TRBD1 aligns across 7 bases. The CDR3 is 11 residues long. J gave up 3 bases and V 9 bases, and 1 base lay outside the gene matches. Looked up from germline, CDR1 is KGHDR and CDR2 is SFDVKD. Here the CDR3 reads CATGTDYEQYF. The CDR3 nucleotides are TGTGCCACCGGGACAGACTACGAGCAGTACTTC.

The chain joins TRBV4-3 to TRBJ2-7; D may be TRBD2 (5 bases). Germline CDR1 and CDR2: LGHNA and YSLEER. CDR3 size: 13 residues. V lost 2 bases and J lost 3, with 8 bases in between. The DNA of the CDR3 is TGCGCCAGCAGCCAAACCCGGGACTACGAGCAGTACTTC. This sequence encodes CASSQTRDYEQYF.